Following are 28 T cell receptor beta chains from one sample sequenced in a study of blood T cell repertoires in COVID-19. This table comes from immunoSEQ multiplex PCR, and its TCRdb copy is limited to in-frame clones, with some not included. The sample lists tens of thousands of clones, 75% to 80% occurring once. The material sequenced was peripheral blood. These receptors all come from a man aged 50-59 years with active or convalescent COVID-19.

The chain recombines TRBV27 with TRBJ2-2; TRBD1 aligns across 7 bases. J gave up 9 bases and V 8 bases, and 18 bases lay outside the gene matches. Looked up from germline, CDR1 is MNHEY and CDR2 is SMNVEV (reference sequence). This CDR3 has 16 amino acids. The CDR3 bases are TGTGCCAGCTCAGTTGTCTCCAGGGGGTCGTTTAGGGAGCTGTTTTTT. It codes for CASSVVSRGSFRELFF.

The chain recombines TRBV19 with TRBJ1-6; possible D gene TRBD1, 5 bases. The germline CDR1 and CDR2 sequences are LNHDA and SQIVND (reference sequence). V was clipped by 5 bases and J by 0 bases, with 14 bases between them. The CDR3 is 17 amino acids. The CDR3 is CASSFSRGGSYNSPLHF. In nucleotides, the CDR3 is TGTGCCAGTAGTTTTTCGAGGGGAGGCTCCTATAATTCACCCCTCCACTTT.

The chain has TRBV12-3 or TRBV12-4 and TRBJ1-1, with no clear D. This CDR3 has 11 amino acids. V lost 4 bases, J lost 5 bases, and 5 bases lay in between. DNA of the CDR3: TGTGCCAGCAGTTACAAGACTGAAGCTTTCTTT. It codes for CASSYKTEAFF.

J is TRBJ2-4 and V is TRBV5-1, with D unresolved. Germline lookup yields CDR1 SGHRS and CDR2 YFSETQ. V gave up 2 bases and J gave up 5 bases, with 8 bases separating them. CDR3 length: 13 amino acids. This chain's CDR3 is CASSFAGENIQYF. CDR3 coding DNA: TGCGCCAGCAGCTTCGCAGGCGAAAACATTCAGTACTTC. Using reference TRBV5-1 and TRBJ2-4 for the parts outside the CDR3, the full variable domain is KAGVTQTPRYLIKTRGQQVTLSCSPISGHRSVSWYQQTPGQGLQFLFEYFSETQRNKGNFPGRFSGRQFSNSRSEMNVSTLELGDSALYLCASSFAGENIQYFGAGTRLSVL.

The V and J genes are TRBV3-1 (or the pseudogene TRBV3-2) and TRBJ2-7, with D maybe TRBD1 (5 bases). The CDR3 has 13 residues. Trimming shortened V by 3 bases and J by 6 bases, and 12 bases separated the two germline ends. The germline gives CDR1 LGHDT, CDR2 YNNKEL (reference sequence). CDR3 sequence reads: CASSHRGGFEQYF. As DNA, the CDR3 is TGTGCCAGCAGCCATAGGGGTGGTTTCGAGCAGTACTTC.

The chain combines TRBV2 with TRBJ2-2; TRBD1 aligns across 7 bases. Losses at the gene ends were 6 bases for V and 6 bases for J; bases not matched to a gene: 7. The CDR3 extends over 14 amino acids. Germline CDR1 SNHLY, CDR2 FYNNEI. In DNA form, the CDR3 reads TGTGCCAGCAGGAGCGACAGGGCGGCCGGGGAGCTGTTTTTT. Translating it yields CASRSDRAAGELFF.

V is TRBV5-1 and J is TRBJ1-5; D is perhaps TRBD1 (6 bases). The CDR3 runs to 14 residues. V lost 1 base and J 5 bases, leaving 10 bases between the germline ends. Germline V gene lookup returns CDR1 SGHRS and CDR2 YFSETQ. CDR3: CASSLSGEYQPQHF. The CDR3 DNA follows: TGCGCCAGCAGCTTGTCAGGGGAGTATCAGCCCCAGCATTTT.

The rearrangement uses TRBV10-2 and TRBJ1-1; D gene unclear. The CDR3 sequence is 13 residues long. V shed 4 bases and J shed 5 bases, with 11 bases lying between them. Germline loops: CDR1 WSHSY, CDR2 SAAADI. The CDR3 protein is CASSAQRGTEAFF. DNA of the CDR3: TGCGCCAGCAGTGCCCAGCGCGGGACTGAAGCTTTCTTT.

The chain has TRBV19 and TRBJ2-4, with 8 bases fitting TRBD1. From germline, CDR1 is LNHDA and CDR2 SQIVND (reference sequence). Germline trimming cut 4 bases from V and 2 bases from J; bases unmatched to any gene: 7. The CDR3 loop spans 16 amino acids. The CDR3 DNA is TGTGCCAGTAGTACCAGGGGGCGATCGACCAAAAACATTCAGTACTTC. This codes for CASSTRGRSTKNIQYF. The full variable domain, rest sourced from reference TRBV19 and TRBJ2-4, is DGGITQSPKYLFRKEGQNVTLSCEQNLNHDAMYWYRQDPGQGLRLIYYSQIVNDFQKGDIAEGYSVSREKKESFPLTVTSAQKNPTAFYLCASSTRGRSTKNIQYFGAGTRLSVL.

The rearrangement joins TRBV19 to TRBJ1-5, with D unclear. Germline loops: CDR1 LNHDA, CDR2 SQIVND (reference sequence). The CDR3 runs 15 residues. Between the trimmed V and J ends, which lost 2 bases and 3 bases, there was a span of 11 bases. This chain's CDR3 is CASSISGGSNQPQHF. Here the CDR3 DNA reads TGTGCCAGTAGTATATCCGGAGGCTCCAATCAGCCCCAGCATTTT.

This chain connects TRBV5-5 to TRBJ2-3; 11 bases agree with TRBD2. V lost 2 bases to trimming and J lost 4 bases; unmatched junction nucleotides: 9. Germline-derived CDR1 and CDR2 are SGHKS and YYEKEE (reference sequence). The CDR3 length is 17 residues. CDR3: CASSFLAGGNSADTQYF. CDR3 bases: TGTGCCAGCAGCTTTCTAGCGGGAGGTAATTCCGCAGATACGCAGTATTTT. The entire variable domain, with the rest obtained from reference TRBV5-5 and TRBJ2-3, is as follows: DAGVTQSPTHLIKTRGQQVTLRCSPISGHKSVSWYQQVLGQGPQFIFQYYEKEERGRGNFPDRFSARQFPNYSSELNVNALLLGDSALYLCASSFLAGGNSADTQYFGPGTRLTVL.

This chain connects TRBV5-1 to TRBJ1-2, with 7 nucleotides matching TRBD1. V trimming: 0 bases; J trimming: 5 bases; junction bases outside the gene matches: 1. Germline CDR1 reads SGHRS; CDR2 reads YFSETQ. CDR3 length: 13 residues. The CDR3 DNA sequence: TGCGCCAGCAGCTTGGAGGGGGCGTATGGCTACACCTTC. This translates into CASSLEGAYGYTF.

V and J are TRBV9 and TRBJ2-1; 12 nucleotides agree with TRBD2. Germline values: CDR1 SGDLS, CDR2 YYNGEE. Trimming cost V 3 bases and J 6 bases; bases outside gene matches: 7. CDR3 length equals 16 residues. The CDR3 here is CASSGKLAGGINEQFF. CDR3 coding DNA: TGTGCCAGCAGCGGGAAGCTAGCGGGAGGGATCAATGAGCAGTTCTTC. Complete variable domain (other parts from reference TRBV9 and TRBJ2-1): DSGVTQTPKHLITATGQRVTLRCSPRSGDLSVYWYQQSLDQGLQFLIQYYNGEERAKGNILERFSAQQFPDLHSELNLSSLELGDSALYFCASSGKLAGGINEQFFGPGTRLTVL.

The rearrangement joins TRBV19 to TRBJ2-3, with TRBD2 as a possible D gene (6 bases). This CDR3 has 14 amino acids. V gave up 8 bases and J gave up 0 bases, with 12 bases separating them. Germline loops: CDR1 LNHDA, CDR2 SQIVND (reference sequence). CDR3: CASALGGSTDTQYF. In nucleotides, the CDR3 is TGTGCCAGTGCCCTCGGGGGTAGCACAGATACGCAGTATTTT.

V usage is TRBV3-1 (or the pseudogene TRBV3-2) and J usage is TRBJ2-7, with TRBD2 identical over 10 bases. CDR3 length equals 13 residues. The germline gives CDR1 LGHDT, CDR2 YNNKEL (reference sequence). The V segment lost 6 bases and the J segment 7 bases; nucleotides outside the gene matches: 6. The CDR3 bases are TGTGCCAGCAGTAGTCTAGCGGGAGTGGAGCAGTACTTC. It yields the protein CASSSLAGVEQYF.

V and J are TRBV2 and TRBJ2-5, with 8 positions matching TRBD2. Looked up from germline, CDR1 is SNHLY and CDR2 is FYNNEI. CDR3 length equals 14 residues. Losses at the gene ends were 4 bases for V and 5 bases for J; bases not matched to a gene: 6. The CDR3 sequence: CASSGLARTETQYF. DNA of the CDR3: TGTGCCAGCAGTGGACTAGCGAGAACGGAGACCCAGTACTTC.

The V call is TRBV7-3, the J call TRBJ2-3; 7 bases match TRBD2. The CDR3 is 13 amino acids. The germline CDR1 and CDR2 sequences are SGHTA and FQGTGA. Losses at the gene ends were 9 bases for V and 5 bases for J; bases not matched to a gene: 8. The DNA for the CDR3 is TGTGCCAGTACCTGGGGGGGTCAAGATACGCAGTATTTT. Protein: CASTWGGQDTQYF.

This clone has just a few counts. This chain joins TRBV10-3 and TRBJ2-6, with D tentatively TRBD1 (6 bases). Germline CDR1 and CDR2: ENHRY and SYGVKD. CDR3 size: 16 residues. The germline V and J ends were trimmed by 10 bases and 0 bases, with 16 bases remaining between them. The CDR3 region has the DNA TGTGCCAGCACCGGACAGTTAAGCTCTGGGGCCAACGTCCTGACTTTC. The encoded protein is CASTGQLSSGANVLTF.

This chain uses TRBV18 with TRBJ1-2; TRBD1 matches at 7 bases. J lost 5 bases, V lost 1 base, and 7 bases had no gene match. The CDR3 has 15 residues. CDR1 is KGHSH, CDR2 LQKENI, per germline. The DNA of the CDR3 is TGTGCCAGCTCACCACAGACAGGGAAGGGGTATGGCTACACCTTC. This sequence encodes CASSPQTGKGYGYTF.

The V call is TRBV4-1, the J call TRBJ2-2, with 12 bases identical to TRBD2. Trimming removed 6 bases from V and 4 bases from J; junction bases left unmatched: 6. Germline loops: CDR1 MGHRA, CDR2 YSYEKL. The CDR3 runs 16 residues. The CDR3, as DNA: TGCGCCAGCAGGCTAGCGGGGGGGCCTCGCACCGGGGAGCTGTTTTTT. Its translation is CASRLAGGPRTGELFF.

This clone was found a few times. The chain links TRBV3-1 (or the pseudogene TRBV3-2) to TRBJ2-5, with a possible D match to TRBD2 (6 bases). The ends were cut back, 5 bases at V and 4 bases at J, with 17 bases in the middle. CDR3 length: 15 residues. Germline CDR1 and CDR2: LGHDT and YNNKEL (reference sequence). CDR3 sequence reads: CASSSSQGGGETQYF. Here the CDR3 DNA reads TGTGCCAGCAGCTCTAGCCAGGGAGGTGGAGAGACCCAGTACTTC.

This chain joins TRBV6-5 and TRBJ1-1, with 7 positions matching TRBD1. This CDR3 is 14 amino acids long. Germline V gene data show CDR1 as MNHEY and CDR2 as SVGAGI. V dropped 8 bases and J dropped 4; count of bases not matched to a gene: 10. CDR3 nucleotide sequence: TGTGCCAGCCGCAGCGACAGGGTGGCCACTGAAGCTTTCTTT. Amino acids: CASRSDRVATEAFF.

The chain is built from TRBV7-9 and TRBJ2-1; TRBD2 might be the D (7 bases). From germline, CDR1 is SEHNR and CDR2 FQNEAQ (reference sequence). Trimming left V 5 bases short and J 7 bases short, with 18 bases between. CDR3 size: 15 residues. The CDR3 reads CASSGEGGTLNEQFF. Here the CDR3 DNA reads TGTGCCAGCAGCGGGGAGGGGGGCACCTTGAATGAGCAGTTCTTC. The whole variable domain, filled in from reference TRBV7-9 and TRBJ2-1, reads DTGVSQNPRHKITKRGQNVTFRCDPISEHNRLYWYRQTLGQGPEFLTYFQNEAQLEKSRLLSDRFSAERPKGSFSTLEIQRTEQGDSAMYLCASSGEGGTLNEQFFGPGTRLTVL.

This clone was seen only a few times. The chain links TRBV2 to TRBJ2-7; TRBD2 matches 11 bases. The germline V gene has CDR1 SNHLY and CDR2 FYNNEI. V dropped 7 bases and J dropped 3; count of bases not matched to a gene: 5. The CDR3 runs 14 residues. Written as DNA, the CDR3 is TGTGCCAGCATAGGACTAGCGGGCCTCTACGAGCAGTACTTC. It specifies CASIGLAGLYEQYF.

In this sample, this clone turned up a few times. The V gene is TRBV9, the J gene TRBJ2-7; TRBD1 aligns across 8 bases. The CDR3 is made up of 14 amino acids. V trimming: 3 bases; J trimming: 5 bases; junction bases outside the gene matches: 7. Germline CDR1 SGDLS, CDR2 YYNGEE. The CDR3 loop reads CASSGLPQGDEQYF. In nucleotides, the CDR3 is TGTGCCAGCAGCGGCCTACCACAGGGGGACGAGCAGTACTTC.

The chain uses TRBV6-2 or TRBV6-3 and TRBJ1-4; a possible D gene is TRBD1 (5 bases). CDR3 length equals 13 residues. Per the germline V gene, CDR1 is MNHEY and CDR2 is SVGEGT. V was pared by 6 bases and J by 8 bases, with 13 bases between. This CDR3 reads CASSFGGLEKLFF. The CDR3 coding sequence is TGTGCCAGCAGCTTCGGGGGTTTGGAAAAACTGTTTTTT.

V gene TRBV27 combines with J gene TRBJ1-5; TRBD1 agrees at 7 bases. The CDR3 extends over 15 amino acids. Germline CDR1 is MNHEY and CDR2 is SMNVEV (reference sequence). V lost 9 bases to trimming and J lost 2 bases; unmatched junction nucleotides: 10. The CDR3 coding sequence is TGTGCCAGTCGGGCACAGGGGCTGGGCAATCAGCCCCAGCATTTT. This encodes CASRAQGLGNQPQHF.

The chain links TRBV5-1 to TRBJ2-7, with 7 bases matching TRBD2. This CDR3 has 16 residues. Looked up from germline, CDR1 is SGHRS and CDR2 is YFSETQ. V gave up 0 bases and J gave up 2 bases; unmatched junction bases: 8. CDR3 sequence reads: CASSLGASGAAYEQYF. The CDR3 nucleotides are TGCGCCAGCAGCTTGGGGGCTAGCGGCGCCGCCTACGAGCAGTACTTC.